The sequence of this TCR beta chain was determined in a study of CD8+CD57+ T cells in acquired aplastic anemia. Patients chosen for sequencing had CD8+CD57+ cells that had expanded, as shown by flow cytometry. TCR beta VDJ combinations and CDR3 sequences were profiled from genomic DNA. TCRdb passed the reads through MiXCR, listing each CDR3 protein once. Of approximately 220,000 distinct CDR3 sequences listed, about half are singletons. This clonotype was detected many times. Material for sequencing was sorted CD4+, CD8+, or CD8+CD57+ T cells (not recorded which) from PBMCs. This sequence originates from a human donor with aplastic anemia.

DNA for the CDR3: TGTGCCAGCACCCCCGGAAGGGTAGACTATGGCTACACCTTC. It is translated as CASTPGRVDYGYTF. This chain links TRBV2 with TRBJ1-2, with D unclear. Trimming pared 7 bases from V and 3 bases from J, leaving 15 bases between. This CDR3 is built from 14 residues. From germline, CDR1 is SNHLY and CDR2 FYNNEI.